This TCR beta chain was identified during a study of blood T cell repertoires in COVID-19. Study at large: Samples of COVID-19 (acute and convalescent) were obtained from the United States, Italy and Spain.

The length of the CDR3 is 11 residues. The ends were cut back, 3 bases at V and 8 bases at J, with 5 bases in the middle. Germline V gene sequence: CDR1 KGHDR, CDR2 SFDVKD. This clone has just one count. Clinical histories supplied by participants themselves formed the basis of cohort assignment. Measured with immunoSEQ multiplex PCR; TCRdb has only the in-frame clones, and not every one. Of about 260,000 clones listed, about 91% were seen once; the top ten hold approximately 3%. V is TRBV24-1 and J is TRBJ2-3; D is uncertain. Sequenced sample: PBMCs or T cells enriched from blood (not recorded which). This sequence was found in a man in his forties who had been exposed to COVID-19. For the CDR3, the DNA is TGTGCCACCAGTGATCTAATTACGCAGTATTTT. This translates into CATSDLITQYF.